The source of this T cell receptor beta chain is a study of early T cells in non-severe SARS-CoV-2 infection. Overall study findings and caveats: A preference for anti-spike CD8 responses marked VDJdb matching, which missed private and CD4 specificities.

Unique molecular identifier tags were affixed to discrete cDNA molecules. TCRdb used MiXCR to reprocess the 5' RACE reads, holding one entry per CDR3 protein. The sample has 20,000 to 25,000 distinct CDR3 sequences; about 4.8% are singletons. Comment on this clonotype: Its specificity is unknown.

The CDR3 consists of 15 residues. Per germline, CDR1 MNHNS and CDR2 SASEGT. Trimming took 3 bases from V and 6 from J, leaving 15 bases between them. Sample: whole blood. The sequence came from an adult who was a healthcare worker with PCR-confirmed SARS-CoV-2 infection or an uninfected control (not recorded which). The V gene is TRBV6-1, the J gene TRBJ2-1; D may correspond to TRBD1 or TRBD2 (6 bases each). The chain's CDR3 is CASSDRGVWGNEQFF. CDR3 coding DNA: TGTGCCAGCAGTGATAGGGGGGTTTGGGGCAATGAGCAGTTCTTC.